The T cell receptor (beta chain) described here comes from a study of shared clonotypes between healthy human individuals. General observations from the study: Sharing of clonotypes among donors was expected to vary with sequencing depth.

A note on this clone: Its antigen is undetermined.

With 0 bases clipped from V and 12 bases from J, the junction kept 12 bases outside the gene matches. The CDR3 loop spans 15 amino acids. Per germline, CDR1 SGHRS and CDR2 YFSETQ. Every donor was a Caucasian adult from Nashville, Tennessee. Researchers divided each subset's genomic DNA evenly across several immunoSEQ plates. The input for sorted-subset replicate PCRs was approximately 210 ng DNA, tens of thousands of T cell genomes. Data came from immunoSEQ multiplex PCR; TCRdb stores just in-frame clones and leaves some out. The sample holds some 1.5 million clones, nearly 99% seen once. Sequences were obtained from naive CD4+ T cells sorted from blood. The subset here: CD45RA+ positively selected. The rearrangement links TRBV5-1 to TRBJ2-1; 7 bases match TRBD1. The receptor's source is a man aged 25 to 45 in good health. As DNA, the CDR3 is TGCGCCAGCAGCTTGGAAGGGACAGAACTAGGGAGGCAGTTCTTC. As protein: CASSLEGTELGRQFF.